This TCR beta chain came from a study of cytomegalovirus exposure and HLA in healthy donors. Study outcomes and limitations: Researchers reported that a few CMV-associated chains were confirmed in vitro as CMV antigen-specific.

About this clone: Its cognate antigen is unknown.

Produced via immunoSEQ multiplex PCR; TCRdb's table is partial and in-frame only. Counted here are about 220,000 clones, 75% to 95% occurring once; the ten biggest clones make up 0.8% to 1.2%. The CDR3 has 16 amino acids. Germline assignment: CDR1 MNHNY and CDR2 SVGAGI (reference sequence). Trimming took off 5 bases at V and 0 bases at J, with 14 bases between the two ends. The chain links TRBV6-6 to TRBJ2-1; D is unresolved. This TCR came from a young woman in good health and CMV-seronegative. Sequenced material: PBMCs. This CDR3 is CASSQESKSSYNEQFF. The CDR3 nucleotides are TGTGCCAGCAGTCAGGAATCAAAAAGCTCCTACAATGAGCAGTTCTTC.